This T cell receptor beta chain was obtained from a study of TIL therapy for anti-PD-1-resistant metastatic lung cancer. As for the study in general: Most patients had lung adenocarcinoma; a handful of tumors were EGFR-mutant, two ALK-rearranged; half smoked currently or formerly.

The immunoSEQ assay was v3. Sequencing depth was 1.5 million to 2 million read pairs for survey level, about 5-6.5 million for deep. The data were produced by immunoSEQ multiplex PCR, yet TCRdb's version contains in-frame clones alone and is incomplete. The profile shows 20,000 to 25,000 clones, about three quarters of them singletons. Time point denoted: pre-treatment sample, taken before nivolumab and TIL therapy. V lost 5 bases and J lost 3; bases outside the gene matches: 6. CDR3 size: 14 residues. Germline-derived CDR1 and CDR2 are SGHVS and FQNEAQ. The source of this sequence is a person between 25 and 80 years old with non-small cell lung cancer. The rearrangement joins TRBV7-8 to TRBJ2-7, with TRBD1 matching over 8 bases. The specimen was blood, collected at baseline. The CDR3 loop reads CASSSTGQVYEQYV. The CDR3 region has the DNA TGTGCCAGCAGCAGCACGGGACAGGTCTACGAGCAGTACGTC.